This is a list of T cell receptor beta chains from one sample in a study of shared clonotypes between healthy human individuals. Some clones are missing from TCRdb's copy, which holds only in-frame ones; the method was immunoSEQ multiplex PCR. Altogether more than 2,000,000 clones are present, around nine tenths being singletons, with the ten largest covering about 0.13%. The material sequenced was naive CD4+ T cells sorted from blood. The receptors derive from a young man in good health. CDR3s leave out the opening cysteine and the closing phenylalanine or tryptophan. Fields, in order: clone size, D gene, V gene, CDR3 protein. The D gene is left open where the match is weak. Size is stated for part of the rows, as once, few or many counts, or as a class when the clone is expanded.

size: -
D: TRBD1
V: TRBV10-3
CDR3: AISGTGVIEQY

size: few
D: -
V: TRBV6-1
CDR3: ASSENTGNTEAF

size: -
D: -
V: TRBV30
CDR3: AWMWVTNTEAF

size: few
D: -
V: TRBV6-5
CDR3: ASRRTTSNQPQH

size: once
D: -
V: TRBV30
CDR3: AWSGGKLPTGYREQY

size: -
D: TRBD1
V: TRBV28
CDR3: ASSLLDRENGYT

size: -
D: TRBD2
V: TRBV14
CDR3: ASSRDYTDTQY

size: -
D: -
V: TRBV11-2
CDR3: ASRNIREARGQF

size: -
D: TRBD2
V: TRBV27
CDR3: ASSPQRAGEAYEQY

size: few
D: -
V: TRBV20-1
CDR3: SVAGNTEAF

size: -
D: -
V: TRBV7-2
CDR3: ASSLLQGGEAF

size: -
D: -
V: TRBV10-3
CDR3: AITYQSGSEQF

size: -
D: TRBD1
V: TRBV7-3
CDR3: ASSPRDRRRNTGELF

size: -
D: TRBD1
V: TRBV19
CDR3: ASFPRDRGLVGQPQH

size: once
D: -
V: TRBV11-2
CDR3: ASTQSYEQY

size: -
D: -
V: TRBV4-3
CDR3: ASSQSTTRATNEKLF

size: -
D: -
V: TRBV10-1
CDR3: ASSSGFSTDTQY

size: -
D: -
V: TRBV5-1
CDR3: ASSLGQTDTQY

size: -
D: TRBD1
V: TRBV5-6
CDR3: ASSSQGAEKLF

size: -
D: -
V: TRBV2
CDR3: ASSEGRRNYEQY

size: -
D: -
V: TRBV27
CDR3: ASSSSTQDSYGYT

size: -
D: -
V: TRBV18
CDR3: ASSDGTGTRLEQY

size: once
D: -
V: TRBV7-9
CDR3: ASSRQSLKYALEGYT

size: -
D: TRBD2
V: TRBV2
CDR3: ASRLAGGRKTQY

size: once
D: -
V: TRBV27
CDR3: ASSTGFLETQY

size: -
D: -
V: TRBV5-1
CDR3: ASSLPGQSNYGYT

size: -
D: TRBD2
V: TRBV30
CDR3: AWSPGLAGYEQY

size: -
D: -
V: TRBV7-9
CDR3: ASRGTPDTQY

size: -
D: -
V: TRBV7-6
CDR3: ASSLVAGPSSTNYGYT

size: -
D: -
V: TRBV9
CDR3: ASSVNTGGGGGQETQY

size: few
D: -
V: TRBV25-1
CDR3: ATGDGNQPQH

size: -
D: -
V: TRBV7-8
CDR3: ASSLKPSSSYEQY

size: -
D: -
V: TRBV4-2
CDR3: ASSQDNGEGEKLF

size: once
D: TRBD2
V: TRBV5-1
CDR3: ASSETSGYTGELF

size: -
D: -
V: TRBV7-2
CDR3: ASSLDYLSTDTQY

size: -
D: -
V: TRBV5-1
CDR3: ASSLPSDRFYEQY

size: -
D: -
V: TRBV15
CDR3: ATSSPDWYQETQY

size: -
D: -
V: TRBV11-2
CDR3: ASSFARDGEQY

size: -
D: -
V: TRBV7-9
CDR3: ASSPTRGADTQY

size: -
D: -
V: TRBV11-1
CDR3: ASRGLDEKLF

size: -
D: -
V: TRBV7-2
CDR3: ASSLTAYQETQY

size: -
D: TRBD1
V: TRBV28
CDR3: ASIGPGGYTEAF

size: -
D: -
V: TRBV19
CDR3: ASSPLMTRSNYGYT

size: -
D: -
V: TRBV19
CDR3: ASSAVGTQY